This T cell receptor beta chain appears in the sequencing data of a study of blood T cells in healthy people across ages. Study findings and constraints: Diversity figures derived from one million T cells were judged to underestimate the true value.

In the case of this clonotype: What it recognizes is unknown.

Sample-barcoded 5' priming and a J-beta primer mix drove a second PCR of 7 to 11 cycles. Each CDR3 protein gets one entry after TCRdb re-called the 5' RACE reads with MiXCR. Of 1,500,000 or so distinct CDR3 sequences listed, approximately 63% are singletons. Between the trimmed V and J ends, which lost 8 bases and 5 bases, there was a span of 16 bases. The germline CDR1 and CDR2 sequences are SNHLY and FYNNEI. The CDR3 runs to 13 residues. What was sequenced was blood. The sequence was obtained from a man aged 18 to 35 in good health. The J gene is TRBJ2-7, the V gene TRBV2; TRBD1 might be the D (5 bases). The CDR3 region has the DNA TGTGCCAGCCAGCGAACAGGTTTCCACGAGCAGTACTTC. Its protein is CASQRTGFHEQYF.